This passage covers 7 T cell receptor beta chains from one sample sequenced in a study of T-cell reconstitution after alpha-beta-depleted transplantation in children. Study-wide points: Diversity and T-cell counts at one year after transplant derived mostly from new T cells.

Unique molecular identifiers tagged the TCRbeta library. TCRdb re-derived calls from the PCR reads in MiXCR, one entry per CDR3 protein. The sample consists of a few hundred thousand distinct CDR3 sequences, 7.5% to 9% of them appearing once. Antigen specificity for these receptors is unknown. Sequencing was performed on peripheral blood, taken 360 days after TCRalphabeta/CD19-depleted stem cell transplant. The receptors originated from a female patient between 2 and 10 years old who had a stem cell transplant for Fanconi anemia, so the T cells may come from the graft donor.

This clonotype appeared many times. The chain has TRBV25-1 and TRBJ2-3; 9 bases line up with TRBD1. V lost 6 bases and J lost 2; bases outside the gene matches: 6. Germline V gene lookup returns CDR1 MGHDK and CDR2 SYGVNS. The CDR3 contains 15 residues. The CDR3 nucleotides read TGTGCCAGCAGGGGACAGGGTACGGTCACAGATACGCAGTATTTT. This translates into CASRGQGTVTDTQYF.

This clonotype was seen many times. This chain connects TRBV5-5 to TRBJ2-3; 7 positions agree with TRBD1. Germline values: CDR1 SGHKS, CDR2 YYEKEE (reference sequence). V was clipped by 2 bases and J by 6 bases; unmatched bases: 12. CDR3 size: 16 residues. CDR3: CASSFPIGGLIDTQYF. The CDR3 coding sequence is TGTGCCAGCAGCTTCCCGATAGGGGGCCTCATCGATACGCAGTATTTT.

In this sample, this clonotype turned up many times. In DNA, the CDR3 is TGTGCCAGCAGCTTAGTGACTAGCGGGAATGAGCAGTTCTTC. Its protein product is CASSLVTSGNEQFF. V and J are TRBV7-9 and TRBJ2-1, with 10 bases identical to TRBD2. Germline V CDR1 and CDR2: SEHNR, FQNEAQ (reference sequence). V was pared by 1 base and J by 7 bases, with 1 base of the junction left unmatched. This CDR3 is 14 amino acids long.

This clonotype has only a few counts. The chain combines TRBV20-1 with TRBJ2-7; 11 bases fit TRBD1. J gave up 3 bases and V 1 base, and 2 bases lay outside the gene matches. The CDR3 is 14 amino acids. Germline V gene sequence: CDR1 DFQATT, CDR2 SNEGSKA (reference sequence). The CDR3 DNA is TGCAGTGCTAGAGGGGACAGGGGGAACTACGAGCAGTACGTC. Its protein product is CSARGDRGNYEQYV.

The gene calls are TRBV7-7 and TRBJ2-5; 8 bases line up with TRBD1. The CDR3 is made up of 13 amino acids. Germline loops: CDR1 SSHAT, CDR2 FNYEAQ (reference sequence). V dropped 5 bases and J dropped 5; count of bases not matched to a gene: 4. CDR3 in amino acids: CASSADRVETQYF. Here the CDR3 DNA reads TGTGCCAGCAGCGCGGACAGGGTTGAGACCCAGTACTTC. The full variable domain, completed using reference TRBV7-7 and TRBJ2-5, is GAGVSQSPRYKVTKRGQDVTLRCDPISSHATLYWYQQALGQGPEFLTYFNYEAQPDKSGLPSDRFSAERPEGSISTLTIQRTEQRDSAMYRCASSADRVETQYFGPGTRLLVL.

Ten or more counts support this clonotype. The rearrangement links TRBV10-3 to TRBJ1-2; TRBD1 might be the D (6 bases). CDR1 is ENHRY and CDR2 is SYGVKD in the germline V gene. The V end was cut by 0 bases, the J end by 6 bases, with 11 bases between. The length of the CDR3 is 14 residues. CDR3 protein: CAISESAGDDGYTF. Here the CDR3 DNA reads TGTGCCATCAGTGAGTCGGCAGGGGATGATGGCTACACCTTC.

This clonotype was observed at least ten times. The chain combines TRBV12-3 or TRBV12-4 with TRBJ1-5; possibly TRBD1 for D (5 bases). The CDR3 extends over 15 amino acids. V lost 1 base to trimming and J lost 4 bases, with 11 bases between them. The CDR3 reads CASSLGGRPNQPQHF. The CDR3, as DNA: TGTGCCAGCAGTTTAGGGGGCCGCCCAAATCAGCCCCAGCATTTT.